The 5 T cell receptor beta chains below were found in one sample sequenced in a study of identifying expanded T cells in peripheral blood. This table comes from immunoSEQ multiplex PCR, and its TCRdb copy is limited to in-frame clones, with some not included. Seen here are 50,000 to 65,000 clones, around 90% observed once, and the top ten hold 3.5% to 4.5%. The specimen was blood. Receptors were obtained from a person between 18 and 75 years old in good health.

CDR3 coding DNA: TGTGCCAGTAGTATTCCTTTCGGCGGAAACACCATATATTTT. It yields the protein CASSIPFGGNTIYF. This sequence joins TRBV19 and TRBJ1-3, with D unclear. Germline V CDR1 and CDR2: LNHDA, SQIVND (reference sequence). This CDR3 region has 14 residues. V gave up 3 bases and J gave up 4 bases, with 10 bases separating them. Full variable domain (outside the CDR3, taken from reference TRBV19 and TRBJ1-3): DGGITQSPKYLFRKEGQNVTLSCEQNLNHDAMYWYRQDPGQGLRLIYYSQIVNDFQKGDIAEGYSVSREKKESFPLTVTSAQKNPTAFYLCASSIPFGGNTIYFGEGSWLTVV.

The chain carries TRBV14 and TRBJ2-2; D tentatively reads TRBD1 or TRBD2 (6 bases each). In germline, CDR1 is SGHDN, CDR2 FVKESK. V lost 4 bases and J lost 0, with 12 bases in between. The length of the CDR3 is 16 residues. This CDR3 is CASSPVGGSNTGELFF. In nucleotides, the CDR3 is TGTGCCAGCAGCCCCGTAGGGGGGTCGAACACCGGGGAGCTGTTTTTT.

This chain joins TRBV5-4 and TRBJ2-7, with 7 positions matching TRBD1. The CDR3 extends over 15 amino acids. Looked up from germline, CDR1 is SGHNT and CDR2 is YYREEE (reference sequence). J was trimmed by 4 bases and V by 5 bases; bases with no gene match: 12. The CDR3 bases are TGTGCCAGCAGTTTTGGTGTCGGACAGGTGTACGAGCAGTACTTC. It translates to CASSFGVGQVYEQYF.

The chain combines TRBV7-6 with TRBJ2-2; D is perhaps TRBD2 (6 bases). Trimming took 5 bases from V and 5 from J, leaving 18 bases between them. In germline, CDR1 is SGHVS, CDR2 FNYEAQ. The CDR3 runs to 16 residues. CDR3 DNA: TGTGCCAGCAGCCCTGACAGCGATGGGGGGACCGGGGAGCTGTTTTTT. This gives the protein CASSPDSDGGTGELFF.

The genes are TRBV5-4 and TRBJ1-2; D not resolved. Germline CDR1 and CDR2: SGHNT and YYREEE (reference sequence). Trimming pared 0 bases from V and 3 bases from J, leaving 12 bases between. The CDR3 loop spans 15 amino acids. CDR3 in DNA: TGTGCCAGCAGCTTGGGGACCGAGATGGACTATGGCTACACCTTC. Encoded protein: CASSLGTEMDYGYTF.